Following are 6 T cell receptor beta chains from one sample sequenced in a study of blood T cell repertoires in COVID-19. TCRdb's copy holds only in-frame clones and misses some; the assay was immunoSEQ multiplex PCR. The sample lists 250,000 to 400,000 clones; around 88% were seen once. Specimen: peripheral blood. The source of these receptors is a woman younger than 45 with COVID-19, enrolled during active disease.

V is TRBV19 and J is TRBJ1-1; D is undetermined. The CDR3 is made up of 14 amino acids. The V and J ends lost 7 bases and 1 base respectively, with 13 bases between them. Germline CDR1 reads LNHDA; CDR2 reads SQIVND (reference sequence). CDR3 nucleotides: TGTGCCAGTATTTCCCGGGGTAAGAACACTGAAGCTTTCTTT. Translated: CASISRGKNTEAFF. The entire variable domain, with the rest obtained from reference TRBV19 and TRBJ1-1, is as follows: DGGITQSPKYLFRKEGQNVTLSCEQNLNHDAMYWYRQDPGQGLRLIYYSQIVNDFQKGDIAEGYSVSREKKESFPLTVTSAQKNPTAFYLCASISRGKNTEAFFGQGTRLTVV.

V gene TRBV28 combines with J gene TRBJ1-5; 10 bases align to TRBD1. Germline loops: CDR1 MDHEN, CDR2 SYDVKM. The CDR3 sequence is 15 residues long. The V and J ends lost 6 bases and 6 bases, in that order; junction bases with no gene match: 8. The CDR3 nucleotides are TGTGCCAGCAGCCCTACCGGGACAGGGGTTCAGCCCCAGCATTTT. Encoded protein: CASSPTGTGVQPQHF.

This clone was found once. The V call is TRBV9, the J call TRBJ2-5; possible D gene TRBD2, 6 bases. V lost 4 bases and J lost 7, with 20 bases in between. Germline values: CDR1 SGDLS, CDR2 YYNGEE. The CDR3 is 15 residues long. Written as DNA, the CDR3 is TGTGCCAGCAGCCCAGGGCTCGGGGGTTCGGGGACCCAGTACTTC. Protein sequence: CASSPGLGGSGTQYF.

This chain connects TRBV29-1 to TRBJ1-2, with 8 bases lining up with TRBD1. The germline V gene has CDR1 SQVTM and CDR2 ANQGSEA. Trimming cost V 7 bases and J 7 bases; bases outside gene matches: 8. The CDR3 length is 12 residues. In DNA form, the CDR3 reads TGCAGCGGTGGACAGGGCTTTGGTGGCTACACCTTC. Translation gives CSGGQGFGGYTF.

This sequence joins TRBV12-3 or TRBV12-4 and TRBJ2-3; no clear D gene. The V and J ends lost 6 bases and 7 bases respectively, with 8 bases between them. The CDR3 runs to 11 residues. The CDR3 coding sequence is TGTGCCAGCAGCAGTGTGAATACGCAGTATTTT. This codes for CASSSVNTQYF.

This rearrangement joins TRBV5-6 to TRBJ2-2; perhaps TRBD2 as D (6 bases). CDR3 length equals 16 residues. CDR1 SGHDT and CDR2 YYEEEE come from the germline V gene. The V gene lost 0 bases and the J gene lost 4 bases, with 13 bases spanning the gap. CDR3 residues: CASSLGRRGVTGELFF. CDR3 coding DNA: TGTGCCAGCAGCTTGGGAAGGAGGGGTGTCACCGGGGAGCTGTTTTTT. The full variable domain, completed using reference TRBV5-6 and TRBJ2-2, is DAGVTQSPTHLIKTRGQQVTLRCSPKSGHDTVSWYQQALGQGPQFIFQYYEEEERQRGNFPDRFSGHQFPNYSSELNVNALLLGDSALYLCASSLGRRGVTGELFFGEGSRLTVL.